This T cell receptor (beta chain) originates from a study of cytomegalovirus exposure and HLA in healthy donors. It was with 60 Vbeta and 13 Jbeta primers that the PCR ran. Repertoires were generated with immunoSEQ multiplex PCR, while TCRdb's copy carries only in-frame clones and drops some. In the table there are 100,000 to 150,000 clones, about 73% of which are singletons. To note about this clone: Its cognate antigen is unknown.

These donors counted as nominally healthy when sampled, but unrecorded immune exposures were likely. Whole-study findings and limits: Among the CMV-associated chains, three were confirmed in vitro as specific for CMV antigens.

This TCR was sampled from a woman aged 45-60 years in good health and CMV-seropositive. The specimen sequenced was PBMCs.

The CDR3 nucleotides are TGTGCCAGCAGCCAAGTACCGGGTCGAGCACACTACACCTTC. It translates to CASSQVPGRAHYTF. This chain connects TRBV7-9 to TRBJ1-2; unclear D gene. Trimming removed 5 bases at V and 10 bases at J, with 20 bases between. The CDR3 covers 14 residues. The germline gives CDR1 SEHNR, CDR2 FQNEAQ (reference sequence).